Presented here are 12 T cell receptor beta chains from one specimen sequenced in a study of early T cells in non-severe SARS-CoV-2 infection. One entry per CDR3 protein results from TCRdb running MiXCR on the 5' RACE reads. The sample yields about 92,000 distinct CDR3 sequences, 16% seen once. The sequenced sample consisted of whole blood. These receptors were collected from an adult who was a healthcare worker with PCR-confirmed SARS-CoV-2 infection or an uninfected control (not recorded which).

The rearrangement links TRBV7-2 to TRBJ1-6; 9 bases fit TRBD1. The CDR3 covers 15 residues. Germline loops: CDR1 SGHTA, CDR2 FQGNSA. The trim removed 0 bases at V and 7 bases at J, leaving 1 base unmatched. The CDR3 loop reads CASSLADRGNSPLHF. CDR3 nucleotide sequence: TGTGCCAGCAGCTTAGCGGACAGGGGAAATTCACCCCTCCACTTT.

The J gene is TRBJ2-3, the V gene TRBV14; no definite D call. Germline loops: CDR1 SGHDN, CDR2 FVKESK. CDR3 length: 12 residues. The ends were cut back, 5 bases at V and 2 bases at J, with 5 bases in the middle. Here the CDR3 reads CASSTITDTQYF. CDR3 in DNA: TGTGCCAGCAGCACCATCACAGATACGCAGTATTTT.

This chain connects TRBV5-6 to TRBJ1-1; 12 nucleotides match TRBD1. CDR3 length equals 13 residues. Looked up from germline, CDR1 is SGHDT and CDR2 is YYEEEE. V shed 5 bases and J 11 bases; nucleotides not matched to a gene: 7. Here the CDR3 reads CASRRDRGRLAFF. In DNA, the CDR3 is TGTGCCAGCAGGCGGGACAGGGGGCGGCTGGCTTTCTTT.

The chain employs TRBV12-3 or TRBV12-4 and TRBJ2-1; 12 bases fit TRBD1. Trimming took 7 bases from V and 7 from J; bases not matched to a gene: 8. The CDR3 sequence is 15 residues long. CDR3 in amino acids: CASKAGQGARNEQFF. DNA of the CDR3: TGTGCCAGCAAGGCGGGACAGGGGGCGCGGAATGAGCAGTTCTTC.

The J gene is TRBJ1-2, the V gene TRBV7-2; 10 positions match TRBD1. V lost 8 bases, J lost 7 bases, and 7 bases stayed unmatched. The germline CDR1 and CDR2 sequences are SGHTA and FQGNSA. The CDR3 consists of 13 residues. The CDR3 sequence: CASFGTGESGYTF. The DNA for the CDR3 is TGTGCCAGCTTCGGGACAGGGGAGTCTGGCTACACCTTC.

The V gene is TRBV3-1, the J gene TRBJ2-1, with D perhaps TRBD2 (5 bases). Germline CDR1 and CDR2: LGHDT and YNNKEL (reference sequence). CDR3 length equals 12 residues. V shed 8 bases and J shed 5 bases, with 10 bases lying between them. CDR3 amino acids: CASGSRNNEQFF. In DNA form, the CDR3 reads TGTGCCAGCGGGAGTAGGAACAATGAGCAGTTCTTC.

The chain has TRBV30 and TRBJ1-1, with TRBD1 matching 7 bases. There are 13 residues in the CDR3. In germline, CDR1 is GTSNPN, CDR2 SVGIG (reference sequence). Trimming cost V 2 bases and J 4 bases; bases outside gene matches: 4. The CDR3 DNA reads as TGTGCCTGGAGTCATTACAGGGGCACTGAAGCTTTCTTT. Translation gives CAWSHYRGTEAFF. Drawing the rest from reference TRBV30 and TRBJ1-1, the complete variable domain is SQTIHQWPATLVQPVGSPLSLECTVEGTSNPNLYWYRQAAGRGLQLLFYSVGIGQISSEVPQNLSASRPQDRQFILSSKKLLLSDSGFYLCAWSHYRGTEAFFGQGTRLTVV.

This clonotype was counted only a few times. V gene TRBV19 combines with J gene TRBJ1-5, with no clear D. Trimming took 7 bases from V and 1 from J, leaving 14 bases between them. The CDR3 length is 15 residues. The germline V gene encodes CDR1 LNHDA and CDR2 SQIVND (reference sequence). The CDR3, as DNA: TGTGCCAGTACTTATACCCCCGGGAGCAATCAGCCCCAGCATTTT. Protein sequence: CASTYTPGSNQPQHF. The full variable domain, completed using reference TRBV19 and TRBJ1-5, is DGGITQSPKYLFRKEGQNVTLSCEQNLNHDAMYWYRQDPGQGLRLIYYSQIVNDFQKGDIAEGYSVSREKKESFPLTVTSAQKNPTAFYLCASTYTPGSNQPQHFGDGTRLSIL.

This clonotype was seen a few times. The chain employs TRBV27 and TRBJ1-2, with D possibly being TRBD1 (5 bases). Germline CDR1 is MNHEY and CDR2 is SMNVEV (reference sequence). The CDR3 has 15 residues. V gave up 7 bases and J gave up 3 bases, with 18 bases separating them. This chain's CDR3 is CASKWAGAADYGYTF. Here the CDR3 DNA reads TGTGCCAGCAAGTGGGCCGGGGCAGCGGACTATGGCTACACCTTC.

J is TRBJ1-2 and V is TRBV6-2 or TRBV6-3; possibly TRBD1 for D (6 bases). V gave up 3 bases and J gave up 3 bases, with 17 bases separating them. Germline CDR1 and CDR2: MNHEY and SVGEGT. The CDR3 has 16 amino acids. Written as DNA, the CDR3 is TGTGCCAGCAGTTATGGGACATTCGGCGGAGACTATGGCTACACCTTC. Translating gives CASSYGTFGGDYGYTF.

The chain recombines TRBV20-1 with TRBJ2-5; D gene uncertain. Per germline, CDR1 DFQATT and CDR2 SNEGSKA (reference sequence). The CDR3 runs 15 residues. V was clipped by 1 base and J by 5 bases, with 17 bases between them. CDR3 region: CSARATFGPGETQYF. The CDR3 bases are TGCAGTGCTAGAGCGACTTTTGGGCCCGGGGAGACCCAGTACTTC.

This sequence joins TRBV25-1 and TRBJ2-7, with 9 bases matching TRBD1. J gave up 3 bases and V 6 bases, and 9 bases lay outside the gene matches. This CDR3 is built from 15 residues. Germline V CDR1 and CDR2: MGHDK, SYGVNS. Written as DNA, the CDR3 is TGTGCCAGCAGCGTGACAGGGGGAGAAGTCTACGAGCAGTACTTC. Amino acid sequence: CASSVTGGEVYEQYF.